What follows describes a single T cell receptor (beta chain). A junction boundary mismatches the germline segment, possibly from a read error. This CDR3 has 20 residues. Germline lookup yields CDR1 KGHSH and CDR2 LQKENI. Original methodology: Amplified reference gene primers provided the basis for estimating nucleated cell counts. The data were produced by immunoSEQ multiplex PCR, yet TCRdb's version contains in-frame clones alone and is incomplete. The V and J calls and the clone size are those of that table, but D and trimming were determined from the DNA. The data show about 150,000 clones, 75% to 90% seen once. The source of the sample is a study of blood T cell repertoires in COVID-19.

The chain is built from TRBV18 and TRBJ1-6, with 11 nucleotides matching TRBD1. The specimen was peripheral blood. The sequence derives from a woman aged 60-75 years with active COVID-19. CDR3 DNA: TGTGCCAGCTCAGACCGACTCCTGGACAGGGGGCGCTCCCATAATTCACCCCTCCACTTT. This translates into CASSDRLLDRGRSHNSPLHF.